This TCR beta chain was retrieved from a study of blood T cells in healthy people across ages. The CDR3 has 16 residues. J lost 1 base, V lost 3 bases, and 7 bases had no gene match. Germline lookup yields CDR1 SGHNT and CDR2 YYREEE (reference sequence). Combining a sample-barcoded 5' primer with a J-beta primer mix, a second PCR ran for 7 to 11 cycles. TCRdb used MiXCR to reprocess the 5' RACE reads, holding one entry per CDR3 protein. The data show about 970,000 distinct CDR3 sequences, with roughly half seen just once and about a fifth held by the top ten. The draw of peripheral blood yielded ten milliliters from each donor.

The chain combines TRBV5-4 with TRBJ2-4; TRBD1 matches 7 bases. Specimen: blood. The origin of this receptor is an older woman in good health. CDR3 sequence reads: CASSSLQGSAKNIQYF. The DNA for the CDR3 is TGTGCCAGCAGCTCCCTACAGGGGTCGGCCAAAAACATTCAGTACTTC. The variable domain in full, with the rest retrieved from reference TRBV5-4 and TRBJ2-4, is ETGVTQSPTHLIKTRGQQVTLRCSSQSGHNTVSWYQQALGQGPQFIFQYYREEENGRGNFPPRFSGLQFPNYSSELNVNALELDDSALYLCASSSLQGSAKNIQYFGAGTRLSVL.